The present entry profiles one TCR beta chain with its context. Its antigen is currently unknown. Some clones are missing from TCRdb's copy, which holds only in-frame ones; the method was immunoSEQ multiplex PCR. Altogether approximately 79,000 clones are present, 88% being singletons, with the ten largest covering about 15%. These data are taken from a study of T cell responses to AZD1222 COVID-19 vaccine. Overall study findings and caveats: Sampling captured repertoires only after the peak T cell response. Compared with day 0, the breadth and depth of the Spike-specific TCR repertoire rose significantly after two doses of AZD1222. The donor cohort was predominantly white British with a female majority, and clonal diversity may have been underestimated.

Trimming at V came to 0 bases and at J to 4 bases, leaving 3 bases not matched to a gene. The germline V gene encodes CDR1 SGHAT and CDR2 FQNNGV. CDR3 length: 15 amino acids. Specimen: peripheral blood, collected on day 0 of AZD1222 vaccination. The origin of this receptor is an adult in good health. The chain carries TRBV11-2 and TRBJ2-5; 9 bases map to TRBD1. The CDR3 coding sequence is TGTGCCAGCAGCTTAGATGGACAGGGGTCAGAGACCCAGTACTTC. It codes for CASSLDGQGSETQYF.